This T cell receptor beta chain is from a study of T-cell reconstitution after alpha-beta-depleted transplantation in children. This clonotype has a handful of counts. Its antigen remains unknown. Trimming took off 1 base at V and 1 base at J, with 8 bases between the two ends. CDR1 is SGHRS, CDR2 YFSETQ, per germline. The CDR3 is 14 residues long. Study-level points and caveats: Several hundred rapidly expanded clones from non-depleted graft cells reportedly supplied alpha-beta T cells about two months post-transplant.

TCRbeta library preparation incorporated unique molecular identifiers. Each CDR3 protein gets one entry after TCRdb re-called the PCR reads with MiXCR. The sample has about 980,000 distinct CDR3 sequences, roughly 29% seen once. This TCR was sampled from a boy under two years old who had a stem cell transplant for SCID, so the T cells may come from the graft donor. This specimen was PBMCs, mostly from graft donor cells, taken 360 days after TCRalphabeta/CD19-depleted stem cell transplant. The genes are TRBV5-1 and TRBJ1-1; D uncertain. CDR3 DNA sequence: TGCGCCAGCAGCTTGTTATCACCGAACACTGAAGCTTTCTTT. Its translation: CASSLLSPNTEAFF. Drawing the rest from reference TRBV5-1 and TRBJ1-1, the complete variable domain is KAGVTQTPRYLIKTRGQQVTLSCSPISGHRSVSWYQQTPGQGLQFLFEYFSETQRNKGNFPGRFSGRQFSNSRSEMNVSTLELGDSALYLCASSLLSPNTEAFFGQGTRLTVV.